This T cell receptor (beta chain) stems from a study of tumor-infiltrating lymphocytes in localized non-small cell lung cancer. TCRdb's copy holds only in-frame clones and misses some; the assay was immunoSEQ multiplex PCR. This sample has thousands of clones, with over 70% found just once. The CDR3 covers 14 residues. V was shortened by 5 bases and J by 8 bases, with 16 bases between the two germline ends. CDR1 and CDR2 from the germline V gene are SGHTA and FQGTGA. The TCR originated in a human donor with non-small cell lung cancer. The rearrangement uses TRBV7-3 and TRBJ2-1; tentative D call: TRBD1 (6 bases). The sequencing input was uninvolved lung tissue not adjacent to the tumor. This chain's CDR3 is CASSQSGQTYEQFF. The CDR3 nucleotides read TGTGCCAGCAGCCAATCTGGACAGACCTATGAGCAGTTCTTC.